The TCR beta chain under discussion was sequenced for a study of OX40 agonist ivuxolimab in advanced cancers. Study findings and constraints: Researchers report that CD8+ T cells had, on average, more expanded clones than CD4+.

On this clone: As yet, its antigen is unknown.

There are 13 residues in the CDR3. Germline V gives CDR1 SGHAT, CDR2 FQNNGV. Between the trimmed V and J ends, which lost 1 base and 8 bases, there was a span of 8 bases. Sampling times: baseline, cycle 4 day 1, cycle 7 day 1. The table came from immunoSEQ multiplex PCR; TCRdb's copy has only in-frame clones and leaves some out. Altogether approximately 110,000 clones are present, 92% being singletons, with the ten largest covering under 0.95%. The sequence derives from an adult with an advanced solid tumor such as melanoma, head and neck, liver or kidney cancer. The chain links TRBV11-2 to TRBJ1-4; D unclear. The sample was CD4+ or CD8+ T cells sorted from blood, taken in a trial of the OX40 agonist ivuxolimab. Here the CDR3 reads CASSLGPGEKLFF. CDR3 DNA sequence: TGTGCCAGCAGCTTAGGTCCTGGGGAAAAACTGTTTTTT. Based on the CDR3 plus reference TRBV11-2 and TRBJ1-4, the full variable domain is EAGVAQSPRYKIIEKRQSVAFWCNPISGHATLYWYQQILGQGPKLLIQFQNNGVVDDSQLPKDRFSAERLKGVDSTLKIQPAKLEDSAVYLCASSLGPGEKLFFGSGTQLSVL.